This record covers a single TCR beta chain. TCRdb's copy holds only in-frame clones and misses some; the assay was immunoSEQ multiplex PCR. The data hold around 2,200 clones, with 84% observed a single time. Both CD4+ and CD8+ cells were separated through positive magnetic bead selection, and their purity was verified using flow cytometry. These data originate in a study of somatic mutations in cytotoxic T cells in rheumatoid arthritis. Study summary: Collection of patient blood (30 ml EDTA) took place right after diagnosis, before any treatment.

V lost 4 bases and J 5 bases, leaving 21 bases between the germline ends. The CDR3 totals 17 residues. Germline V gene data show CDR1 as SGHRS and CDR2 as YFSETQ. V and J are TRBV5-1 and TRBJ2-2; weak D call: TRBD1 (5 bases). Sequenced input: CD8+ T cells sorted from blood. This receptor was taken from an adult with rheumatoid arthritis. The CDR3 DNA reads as TGCGCCAGCAGCCCCCTTGGGGCGACAAGGTCAACCGGGGAGCTGTTTTTT. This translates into CASSPLGATRSTGELFF.